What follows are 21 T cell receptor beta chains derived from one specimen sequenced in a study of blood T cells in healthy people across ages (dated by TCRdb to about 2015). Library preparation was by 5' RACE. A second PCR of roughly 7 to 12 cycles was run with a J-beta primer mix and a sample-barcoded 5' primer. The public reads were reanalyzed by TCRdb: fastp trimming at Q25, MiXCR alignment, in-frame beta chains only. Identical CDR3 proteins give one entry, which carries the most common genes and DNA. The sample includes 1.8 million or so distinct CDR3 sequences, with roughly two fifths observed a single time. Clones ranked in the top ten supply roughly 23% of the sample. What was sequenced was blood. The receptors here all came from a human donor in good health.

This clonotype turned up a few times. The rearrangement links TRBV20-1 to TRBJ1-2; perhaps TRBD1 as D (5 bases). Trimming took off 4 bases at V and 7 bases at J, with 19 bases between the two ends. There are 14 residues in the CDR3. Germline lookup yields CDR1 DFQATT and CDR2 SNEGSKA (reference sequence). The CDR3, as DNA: TGCAGTGCTAACGGTGGGGCAGAACATACTGGCTACACCTTC. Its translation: CSANGGAEHTGYTF.

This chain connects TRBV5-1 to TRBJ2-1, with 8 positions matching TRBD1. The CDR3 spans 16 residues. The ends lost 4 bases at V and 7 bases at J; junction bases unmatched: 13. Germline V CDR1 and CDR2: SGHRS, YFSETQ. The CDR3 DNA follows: TGCGCCAGCAGCCAGACGGTACAGGGGGTATCAAATGAGCAGTTCTTC. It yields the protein CASSQTVQGVSNEQFF.

The CDR3 spells CATSDPGQGGNQPQHF. The CDR3 nucleotides are TGTGCCACCAGTGATCCGGGACAGGGTGGCAATCAGCCCCAGCATTTT. The chain has TRBV24-1 and TRBJ1-5, with 9 bases aligning to TRBD1. Trimming cost V 3 bases and J 2 bases; bases outside gene matches: 4. CDR3 size: 16 residues. CDR1 is KGHDR, CDR2 SFDVKD, per germline.

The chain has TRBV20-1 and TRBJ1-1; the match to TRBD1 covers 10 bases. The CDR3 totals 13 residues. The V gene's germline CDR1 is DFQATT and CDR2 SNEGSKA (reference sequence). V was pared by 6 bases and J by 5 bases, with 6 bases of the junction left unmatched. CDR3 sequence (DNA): TGCAGTGCGGGGGGACAGGGGTATACTGAAGCTTTCTTT. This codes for CSAGGQGYTEAFF.

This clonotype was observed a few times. The CDR3 reads CASSSGDHSPLHF. CDR3 nucleotides: TGTGCCAGCAGCTCTGGCGATCATTCACCCCTCCACTTT. The chain carries TRBV7-2 and TRBJ1-6; D ambiguous. This CDR3 comprises 13 residues. Per germline, CDR1 SGHTA and CDR2 FQGNSA. Between the trimmed V and J ends, which lost 4 bases and 8 bases, there was a span of 9 bases.

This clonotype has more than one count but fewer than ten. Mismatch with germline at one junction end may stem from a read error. The CDR3 sequence is CAGSSTPAKRETQYF. CDR3 sequence (DNA): TGTGCCGGCAGCTCCACCCCCGCAAAACGGGAGACCCAGTACTTC. This chain uses TRBV7-3 with TRBJ2-5; D is unresolved. This CDR3 region has 15 residues. CDR1 and CDR2 from the germline V gene are SGHTA and FQGTGA.

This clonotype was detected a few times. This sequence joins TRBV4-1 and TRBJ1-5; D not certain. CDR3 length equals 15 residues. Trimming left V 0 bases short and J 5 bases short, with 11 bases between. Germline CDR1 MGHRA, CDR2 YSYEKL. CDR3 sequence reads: CASSQDLRRDQPQHF. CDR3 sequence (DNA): TGCGCCAGCAGCCAAGATCTACGCCGCGATCAGCCCCAGCATTTT.

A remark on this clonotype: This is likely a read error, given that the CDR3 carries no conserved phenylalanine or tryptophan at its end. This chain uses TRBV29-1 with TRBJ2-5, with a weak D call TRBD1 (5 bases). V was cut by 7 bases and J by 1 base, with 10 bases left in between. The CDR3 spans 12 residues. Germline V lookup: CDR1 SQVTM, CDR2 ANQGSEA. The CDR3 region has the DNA TGCAGCGCCCGACAGTTCCAAGAGACCCAGTACATC. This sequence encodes CSARQFQETQYI.

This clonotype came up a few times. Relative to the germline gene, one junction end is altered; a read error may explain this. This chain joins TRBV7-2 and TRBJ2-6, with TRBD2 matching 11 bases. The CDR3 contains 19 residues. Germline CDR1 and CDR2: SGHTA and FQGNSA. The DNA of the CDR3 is TGTGCCAGCAGCCCTCGGCTAGCGGGGGGATCGCGTGGGGCCAACGTCCAGACTTTC. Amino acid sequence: CASSPRLAGGSRGANVQTF. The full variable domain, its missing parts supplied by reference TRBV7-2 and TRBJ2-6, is GAGVSQSPSNKVTEKGKDVELRCDPISGHTALYWYRQSLGQGLEFLIYFQGNSAPDKSGLPSDRFSAERTGGSVSTLTIQRTQQEDSAVYLCASSPRLAGGSRGANVQTFGAGSRLTVL.

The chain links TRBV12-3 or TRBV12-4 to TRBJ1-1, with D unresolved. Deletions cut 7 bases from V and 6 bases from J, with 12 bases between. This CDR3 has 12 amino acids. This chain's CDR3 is CASTIVAAEAFF. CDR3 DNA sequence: TGTGCCAGCACCATAGTGGCGGCTGAAGCTTTCTTT.

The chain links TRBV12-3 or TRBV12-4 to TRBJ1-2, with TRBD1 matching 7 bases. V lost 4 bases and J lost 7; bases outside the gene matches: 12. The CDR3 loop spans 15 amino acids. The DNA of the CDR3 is TGTGCCAGCAGTTGGGCGGGACAGTCCTCTATTGGCTACACCTTC. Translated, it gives CASSWAGQSSIGYTF.

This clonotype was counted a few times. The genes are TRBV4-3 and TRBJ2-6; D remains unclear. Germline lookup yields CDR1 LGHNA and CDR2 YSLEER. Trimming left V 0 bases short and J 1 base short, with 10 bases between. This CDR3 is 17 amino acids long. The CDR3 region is CASSQDPWKSGANVLTF. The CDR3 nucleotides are TGCGCCAGCAGCCAAGATCCGTGGAAGTCTGGGGCCAACGTCCTGACTTTC.

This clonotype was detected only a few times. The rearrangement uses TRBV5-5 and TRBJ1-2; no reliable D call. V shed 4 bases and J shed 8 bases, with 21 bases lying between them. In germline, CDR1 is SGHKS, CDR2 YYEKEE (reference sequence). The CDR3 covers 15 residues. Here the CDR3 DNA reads TGTGCCAGCAGCGCACCACCGGGAACCTCAGGCGGCTACACCTTC. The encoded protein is CASSAPPGTSGGYTF.

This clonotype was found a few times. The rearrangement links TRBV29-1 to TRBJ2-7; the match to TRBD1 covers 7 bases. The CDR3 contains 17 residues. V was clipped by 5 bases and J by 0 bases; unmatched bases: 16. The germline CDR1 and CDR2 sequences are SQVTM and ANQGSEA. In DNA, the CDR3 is TGCAGCGTTAGTGGGTATTGGTCGACAGGGCCCTCCTACGAGCAGTACTTC. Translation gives CSVSGYWSTGPSYEQYF.

Written as DNA, the CDR3 is TGCAGCGTTGTTCCGGCAACAGGGTCCGGGGCTATAGATACGCAGTATTTT. Amino acids: CSVVPATGSGAIDTQYF. The rearrangement links TRBV29-1 to TRBJ2-3; D is perhaps TRBD1 (6 bases). Looked up from germline, CDR1 is SQVTM and CDR2 is ANQGSEA. The CDR3 has 17 amino acids. Trimming left V 4 bases short and J 5 bases short, with 25 bases between.

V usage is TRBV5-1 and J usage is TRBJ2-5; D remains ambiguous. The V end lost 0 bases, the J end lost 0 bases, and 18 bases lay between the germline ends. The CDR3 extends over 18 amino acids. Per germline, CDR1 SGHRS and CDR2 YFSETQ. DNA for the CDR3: TGCGCCAGCAGCTTGGGAAGTACGTGGAGAACCAACCAAGAGACCCAGTACTTC. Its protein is CASSLGSTWRTNQETQYF.

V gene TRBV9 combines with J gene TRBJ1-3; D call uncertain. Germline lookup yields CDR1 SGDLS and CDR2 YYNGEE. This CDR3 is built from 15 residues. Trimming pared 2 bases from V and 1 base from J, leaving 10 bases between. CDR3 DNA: TGTGCCAGCAGCGTGGAAGGGCAATCTGGAAACACCATATATTTT. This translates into CASSVEGQSGNTIYF. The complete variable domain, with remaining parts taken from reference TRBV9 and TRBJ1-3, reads DSGVTQTPKHLITATGQRVTLRCSPRSGDLSVYWYQQSLDQGLQFLIQYYNGEERAKGNILERFSAQQFPDLHSELNLSSLELGDSALYFCASSVEGQSGNTIYFGEGSWLTVV.

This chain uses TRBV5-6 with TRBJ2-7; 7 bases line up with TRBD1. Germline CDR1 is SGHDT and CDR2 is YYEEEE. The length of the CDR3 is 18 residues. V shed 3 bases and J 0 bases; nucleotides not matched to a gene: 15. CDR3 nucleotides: TGTGCCAGCAGCTACGCCCGCGGGTGGGACAGCAGCTCCTACGAGCAGTACTTC. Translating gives CASSYARGWDSSSYEQYF.

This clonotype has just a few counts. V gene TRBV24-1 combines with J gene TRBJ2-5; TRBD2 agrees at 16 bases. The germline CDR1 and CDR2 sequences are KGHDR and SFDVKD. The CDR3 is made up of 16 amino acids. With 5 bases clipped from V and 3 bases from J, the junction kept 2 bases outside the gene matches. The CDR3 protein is CATSVGTSGGEETQYF. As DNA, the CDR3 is TGTGCCACCAGTGTTGGGACTAGCGGGGGGGAAGAGACCCAGTACTTC.

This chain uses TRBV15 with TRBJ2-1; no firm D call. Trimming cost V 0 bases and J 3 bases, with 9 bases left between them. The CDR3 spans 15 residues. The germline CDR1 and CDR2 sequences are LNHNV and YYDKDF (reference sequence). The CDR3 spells CATSRDLGLYNEQFF. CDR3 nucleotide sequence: TGTGCCACCAGCAGAGATCTGGGTCTCTACAATGAGCAGTTCTTC. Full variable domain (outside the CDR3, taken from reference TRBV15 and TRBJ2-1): DAMVIQNPRYQVTQFGKPVTLSCSQTLNHNVMYWYQQKSSQAPKLLFHYYDKDFNNEADTPDNFQSRRPNTSFCFLDIRSPGLGDTAMYLCATSRDLGLYNEQFFGPGTRLTVL.

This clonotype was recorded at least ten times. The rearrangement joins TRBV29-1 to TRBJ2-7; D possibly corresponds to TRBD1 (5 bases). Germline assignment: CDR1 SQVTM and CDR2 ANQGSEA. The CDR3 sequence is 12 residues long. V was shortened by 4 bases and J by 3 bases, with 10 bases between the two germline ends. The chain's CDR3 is CSVADSFYEQYF. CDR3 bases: TGCAGCGTTGCTGACAGTTTCTACGAGCAGTACTTC.